These T cell receptor beta chains were read from a single sample in a study of CD8+CD57+ T cells in acquired aplastic anemia. TCRdb re-analysed the reads in MiXCR, keeping a single row per CDR3 protein. The sample holds 120,000 or so distinct CDR3 sequences, about 43% seen once. Source material: sorted CD4+, CD8+, or CD8+CD57+ T cells (not recorded which) from PBMCs. These receptors came from a human donor with aplastic anemia. The CDR3 runs from the conserved cysteine through the conserved F or W. A D gene is named only where the DNA matches it firmly. Size values are once, few and many counts, or a class for expanded clones, and some rows have none.

abundance,v_gene,j_gene,d_gene,CDR3aa,CDR3nt
NA,TRBV18,TRBJ1-1,TRBD1,CASSPGQVNTEAFF,TGTGCCAGCTCACCGGGACAGGTGAACACTGAAGCTTTCTTT
many,TRBV10-3,TRBJ1-2,NA,CAISVSQGGYTF,TGTGCCATCAGTGTTTCCCAGGGTGGCTACACCTTC
many,TRBV6-1,TRBJ1-2,NA,CASIGLRARNYGYTF,TGTGCCAGCATTGGTCTCAGGGCCAGAAACTATGGCTACACCTTC
many,TRBV10-1,TRBJ1-1,NA,CASSESGRNTEAFF,TGCGCCAGCAGTGAGTCGGGCCGGAACACTGAAGCTTTCTTT
NA,TRBV6-2/TRBV6-3,TRBJ1-5,NA,CASGSSGDYGNQPQHF,TGTGCCAGCGGTTCTTCCGGGGATTATGGCAATCAGCCCCAGCATTTT
many,TRBV6-1,TRBJ1-6,NA,CASSESPDNSPLHF,TGTGCCAGCAGTGAGAGTCCCGATAATTCACCCCTCCACTTT
NA,TRBV12-3/TRBV12-4,TRBJ2-7,NA,CASSARWSDEQYF,TGTGCCAGCAGTGCTAGGTGGTCGGACGAGCAGTACTTC
many,TRBV20-1,TRBJ2-1,NA,CSASTPVSYNEQFF,TGCAGTGCTAGTACTCCCGTCTCCTACAATGAGCAGTTCTTC
many,TRBV7-6,TRBJ1-2,TRBD1,CASSLRQGDGYTF,TGTGCCAGCAGCTTACGACAGGGGGATGGCTACACCTTC
many,TRBV4-2,TRBJ1-1,NA,CASSQPGTPNTEAFF,TGTGCCAGCAGCCAGCCGGGGACACCGAACACTGAAGCTTTCTTT